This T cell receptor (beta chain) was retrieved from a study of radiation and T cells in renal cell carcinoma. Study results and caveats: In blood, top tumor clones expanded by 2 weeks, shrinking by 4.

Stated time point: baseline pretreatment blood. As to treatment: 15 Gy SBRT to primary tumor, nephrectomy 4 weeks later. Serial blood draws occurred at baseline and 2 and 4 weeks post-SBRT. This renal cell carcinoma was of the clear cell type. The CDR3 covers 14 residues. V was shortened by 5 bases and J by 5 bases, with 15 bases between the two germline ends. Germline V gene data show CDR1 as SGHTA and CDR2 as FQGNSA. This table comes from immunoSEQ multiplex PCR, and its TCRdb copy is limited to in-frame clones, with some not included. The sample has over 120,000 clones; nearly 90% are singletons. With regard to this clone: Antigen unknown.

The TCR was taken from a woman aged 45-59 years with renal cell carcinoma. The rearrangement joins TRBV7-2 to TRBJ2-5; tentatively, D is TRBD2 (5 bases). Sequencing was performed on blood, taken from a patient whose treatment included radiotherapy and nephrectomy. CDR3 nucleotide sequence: TGTGCCAGCAGCCCCCCCGGGGTATGGGAGACCCAGTACTTC. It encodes CASSPPGVWETQYF.